These T cell receptor beta chains were read from a single sample in a study of early T cells in non-severe SARS-CoV-2 infection. MiXCR, run by TCRdb on the 5' RACE reads, gives a single entry per CDR3 protein. The table has about 30,000 distinct CDR3 sequences, about 5% seen once. The sequenced sample consisted of whole blood. The receptors were gathered from an adult who was a healthcare worker with PCR-confirmed SARS-CoV-2 infection or an uninfected control (not recorded which). The CDR3 runs from the conserved cysteine through the conserved F or W. D genes are given only for firm matches. Clone sizes are given selectively: once, few, many, or a class where the clone is expanded.

TRBV18,NA,few,TRBJ1-3,CASSPTGINSGNTIYF,TGTGCCAGCTCACCGACAGGAATCAACTCTGGAAACACCATATATTTT
TRBV28,TRBD1,many,TRBJ2-2,CASRTGGESTGELFF,TGTGCCAGCAGGACAGGGGGCGAGAGCACCGGGGAGCTGTTTTTT
TRBV6-1,TRBD1,NA,TRBJ2-2,CASRPGQGAFANTGELFF,TGTGCCAGCAGACCGGGACAGGGCGCCTTCGCGAACACCGGGGAGCTGTTTTTT
TRBV3-1,NA,NA,TRBJ1-1,CASSQGGTEAFF,TGTGCCAGCAGCCAAGGCGGCACTGAAGCTTTCTTT
TRBV2,NA,many,TRBJ1-2,CASSVQGRNYGYTF,TGTGCCAGCAGCGTACAGGGCCGGAACTATGGCTACACCTTC
TRBV4-2,TRBD2,NA,TRBJ2-1,CASSQDVAGDHEQFF,TGTGCCAGCAGCCAAGATGTCGCGGGAGACCATGAGCAGTTCTTC
TRBV20-1,NA,NA,TRBJ2-7,CSASRLMANEQYF,TGCAGTGCTAGTCGGCTAATGGCAAACGAGCAGTACTTC
TRBV6-1,NA,NA,TRBJ1-1,CASSEAGGPTEAFF,TGTGCCAGCAGTGAAGCGGGGGGGCCAACTGAAGCTTTCTTT
TRBV11-2,NA,many,TRBJ2-7,CASSLAQAPYEQYF,TGTGCCAGCAGCTTAGCCCAGGCACCCTACGAGCAGTACTTC
TRBV6-2/TRBV6-3,TRBD1,few,TRBJ1-2,CASSNSGGGYGYTF,TGTGCCAGCAGTAATTCAGGGGGCGGCTATGGCTACACCTTC
TRBV5-1,NA,many,TRBJ2-5,CASSSPKGQETQYF,TGCGCCAGCAGCTCTCCCAAGGGGCAAGAGACCCAGTACTTC
TRBV12-3/TRBV12-4,NA,few,TRBJ1-2,CASSSGPAGGADGYTF,TGTGCCAGCAGTTCTGGGCCTGCAGGAGGGGCGGATGGCTACACCTTC
TRBV6-6,TRBD1,NA,TRBJ2-7,CASRQGAMSYEQYF,TGTGCCAGCAGACAGGGGGCCATGTCCTACGAGCAGTACTTC
TRBV5-6,NA,few,TRBJ1-2,CASSLWGAGRPYGYTF,TGTGCCAGCAGCTTGTGGGGCGCTGGAAGGCCCTATGGCTACACCTTC
TRBV6-2/TRBV6-3,NA,many,TRBJ2-5,CASKSSAQETQYF,TGTGCCAGCAAGAGCAGTGCCCAAGAGACCCAGTACTTC
TRBV19,NA,NA,TRBJ2-2,CASSIDHTGSGELFF,TGTGCCAGTAGTATAGACCATACAGGGTCCGGGGAGCTGTTTTTT
TRBV7-2,TRBD2,few,TRBJ2-1,CASSPTSGSIYEQFF,TGTGCCAGCAGTCCGACTAGCGGGAGTATCTATGAGCAGTTCTTC
TRBV5-1,NA,few,TRBJ1-6,CASSLEGRETAPLHF,TGCGCCAGCAGCTTGGAGGGTAGGGAGACGGCACCCCTCCACTTT
TRBV11-2,TRBD1,few,TRBJ2-1,CASSRDRETEQFF,TGTGCCAGCAGCAGGGACAGGGAAACTGAGCAGTTCTTC
TRBV20-1,TRBD2,many,TRBJ2-3,CSARPAGVIDTQYF,TGCAGTGCTAGACCAGCGGGAGTGATAGATACGCAGTATTTT
TRBV12-3/TRBV12-4,TRBD1,NA,TRBJ1-1,CASSWGMDRSNTEAFF,TGTGCCAGCAGTTGGGGGATGGACAGGTCGAACACTGAAGCTTTCTTT
TRBV5-1,TRBD1,many,TRBJ1-6,CASSPGDRSYNSPLHF,TGCGCCAGCAGCCCGGGGGACAGGAGCTATAATTCACCCCTCCACTTT
TRBV28,NA,NA,TRBJ2-1,CASSPPPVGEQFF,TGTGCCAGCAGTCCCCCCCCGGTCGGGGAGCAGTTCTTC
TRBV6-2/TRBV6-3,NA,many,TRBJ1-1,CASRQDSERAEAFF,TGTGCCAGCAGGCAGGATTCGGAGCGGGCTGAAGCTTTCTTT
TRBV30,NA,many,TRBJ1-2,CAWSVLVGRYGYTF,TGTGCCTGGAGTGTACTGGTCGGCCGCTATGGCTACACCTTC
TRBV19,TRBD1,many,TRBJ1-2,CASSQRTGSYGYTF,TGTGCCAGTAGTCAGCGGACAGGGTCCTATGGCTACACCTTC
TRBV5-4,NA,few,TRBJ1-2,CASSLAGIHGYTF,TGTGCCAGCAGCTTGGCAGGGATACATGGCTACACCTTC
TRBV6-6,NA,many,TRBJ2-6,CASSAPRSGENSGANVLTF,TGTGCCAGCAGTGCCCCACGAAGCGGCGAGAACTCTGGGGCCAACGTCCTGACTTTC
TRBV5-4,NA,NA,TRBJ2-3,CASSWVGGDTQYF,TGTGCCAGCAGCTGGGTAGGGGGGGATACGCAGTATTTT
TRBV14,NA,many,TRBJ2-4,CASSQQGVGIQYF,TGTGCCAGCAGCCAACAGGGAGTCGGCATTCAGTACTTC
TRBV24-1,TRBD1,NA,TRBJ2-1,CATSDAPGQGAYNEQFF,TGTGCCACCAGTGATGCTCCGGGACAGGGGGCTTACAATGAGCAGTTCTTC
TRBV29-1,TRBD1,many,TRBJ1-2,CSVEHPQGGGYGYTF,TGCAGCGTTGAGCACCCTCAGGGGGGAGGCTATGGCTACACCTTC
TRBV12-3/TRBV12-4,NA,many,TRBJ2-5,CASSYGAQETQYF,TGTGCCAGCAGTTACGGGGCCCAAGAGACCCAGTACTTC
TRBV18,NA,many,TRBJ1-2,CASSPDGRHQGYTF,TGTGCCAGCTCACCGGACGGCCGTCACCAGGGCTACACCTTC
TRBV9,NA,NA,TRBJ2-1,CASSVGADSLHEQFF,TGTGCCAGCAGCGTAGGAGCGGATTCTCTGCATGAGCAGTTCTTC
TRBV10-3,NA,many,TRBJ2-7,CAISESIEYEQYF,TGTGCCATCAGTGAGTCTATAGAGTACGAGCAGTACTTC
TRBV5-1,NA,many,TRBJ2-1,CASSPQQGGNNEQFF,TGCGCCAGCAGCCCACAACAGGGAGGCAACAATGAGCAGTTCTTC
TRBV7-6,NA,many,TRBJ2-5,CASSQGLPGGTEETQYF,TGTGCCAGCAGCCAAGGACTTCCGGGCGGGACCGAAGAGACCCAGTACTTC
TRBV5-6,NA,many,TRBJ2-7,CASSLITGTHEQYF,TGTGCCAGCAGCTTAATTACAGGGACCCACGAGCAGTACTTC
TRBV18,NA,NA,TRBJ2-1,CASSPVVLSIEQFF,TGTGCCAGCTCACCAGTTGTTCTTTCCATTGAGCAGTTCTTC
TRBV5-1,NA,few,TRBJ2-7,CASSLDLYEQYF,TGCGCCAGCAGTCTGGACCTCTACGAGCAGTACTTC
TRBV7-8,NA,many,TRBJ2-5,CASSSSTGKGETQYF,TGTGCCAGCAGCTCATCCACAGGGAAAGGGGAGACCCAGTACTTC
TRBV18,NA,few,TRBJ2-3,CASSPPTTDTQYF,TGTGCCAGCTCACCACCCACCACAGATACGCAGTATTTT